Presented here are 29 T cell receptor beta chains from one specimen sequenced in a study of T cells after posttransplantation cyclophosphamide. The assay was immunoSEQ multiplex PCR, and TCRdb's table has in-frame clones only and misses some. The sample includes 30,000 to 40,000 clones, none of them occurring once. What was sequenced was PBMCs. These TCRs come from a man aged 50 or older in good health, CMV-negative, and a related stem cell transplant donor.

In this sample, this clone turned up many times. This sequence joins TRBV5-1 and TRBJ2-1; maybe TRBD2 (5 bases). The CDR3 spans 16 residues. V dropped 4 bases and J dropped 4 bases, with 18 bases sitting between them. Germline-derived CDR1 and CDR2 are SGHRS and YFSETQ. This chain's CDR3 is CASSPRVPLKYNEQFF. The CDR3 region has the DNA TGCGCCAGCAGCCCGAGGGTCCCCCTAAAATACAATGAGCAGTTCTTC.

There are many counts of this clone. J is TRBJ1-2 and V is TRBV15; 8 bases match TRBD1. Germline V gene sequence: CDR1 LNHNV, CDR2 YYDKDF (reference sequence). Losses at the gene ends were 2 bases for V and 7 bases for J; bases not matched to a gene: 6. The CDR3 runs to 14 residues. Here the CDR3 DNA reads TGTGCCACCAGCAGATATCTGGGACAGGCTGGCTACACCTTC. Amino acid sequence: CATSRYLGQAGYTF.

This clone was found many times. The chain links TRBV30 to TRBJ2-6; D is unclear. Trimming removed 1 base at V and 2 bases at J, with 12 bases between. The length of the CDR3 is 16 residues. The germline CDR1 and CDR2 sequences are GTSNPN and SVGIG (reference sequence). The CDR3 region has the DNA TGTGCCTGGAGTGCCAAAACAGAAACTGGGGCCAACGTCCTGACTTTC. Its protein is CAWSAKTETGANVLTF.

This clone is termed medium-sized. The genes are TRBV4-3 and TRBJ2-7; possible D gene TRBD1, 6 bases. Germline CDR1 is LGHNA and CDR2 is YSLEER. The V gene lost 0 bases and the J gene lost 1 base, with 13 bases spanning the gap. The CDR3 is 16 residues long. DNA for the CDR3: TGCGCCAGCAGCCAAGATCGATGGACAGTATCCTACGAGCAGTACTTC. It is translated as CASSQDRWTVSYEQYF.

This clone was counted at least ten times. The chain is built from TRBV29-1 and TRBJ1-5; TRBD1 agrees at 7 bases. This CDR3 spans 13 amino acids. Germline trimming cut 4 bases from V and 2 bases from J; bases unmatched to any gene: 2. Per germline, CDR1 SQVTM and CDR2 ANQGSEA. The CDR3 region has the DNA TGCAGCGTTGTTGGGACAGGCAATCAGCCCCAGCATTTT. As protein: CSVVGTGNQPQHF.

This clone was counted many times. In DNA form, the CDR3 reads TGTGCCTGGAGTTGGGGAGGGGTGACAGATACGCAGTATTTT. The encoded protein is CAWSWGGVTDTQYF. The gene calls are TRBV30 and TRBJ2-3; 7 nucleotides line up with TRBD2. Germline V gene data show CDR1 as GTSNPN and CDR2 as SVGIG (reference sequence). The CDR3 runs 14 residues. Losses at the gene ends were 2 bases for V and 3 bases for J; bases not matched to a gene: 5. Full variable domain (outside the CDR3, taken from reference TRBV30 and TRBJ2-3): SQTIHQWPATLVQPVGSPLSLECTVEGTSNPNLYWYRQAAGRGLQLLFYSVGIGQISSEVPQNLSASRPQDRQFILSSKKLLLSDSGFYLCAWSWGGVTDTQYFGPGTRLTVL.

J is TRBJ2-3 and V is TRBV5-1, with 8 bases aligning to TRBD1. There are 15 residues in the CDR3. The germline V gene has CDR1 SGHRS and CDR2 YFSETQ. V gave up 4 bases and J gave up 6 bases; unmatched junction bases: 10. CDR3 sequence: CASSLGQGSADTQYF. CDR3 DNA: TGCGCCAGCAGCCTCGGACAGGGAAGCGCGGATACGCAGTATTTT.

This clone was seen at least ten times. The chain is built from TRBV6-5 and TRBJ2-2; a weak D match, TRBD2 (5 bases). CDR1 is MNHEY and CDR2 is SVGAGI in the germline V gene. This CDR3 is 16 amino acids long. V gave up 4 bases and J gave up 1 base, with 13 bases separating them. The CDR3 bases are TGTGCCAGCAGTTCAGGATTAAGCGGGAACACCGGGGAGCTGTTTTTT. Its protein product is CASSSGLSGNTGELFF.

This clone was seen at least ten times. The rearrangement links TRBV7-9 to TRBJ1-2; 8 nucleotides match TRBD1. This CDR3 region has 16 residues. Germline loops: CDR1 SEHNR, CDR2 FQNEAQ (reference sequence). V was pared by 5 bases and J by 4 bases, with 12 bases of the junction left unmatched. The CDR3 is CASSPINQGAFYGYTF. The CDR3 DNA reads TGTGCCAGCAGCCCAATAAACCAGGGGGCGTTCTATGGCTACACCTTC. Combining the CDR3 with reference TRBV7-9 and TRBJ1-2 gives the whole variable domain DTGVSQNPRHKITKRGQNVTFRCDPISEHNRLYWYRQTLGQGPEFLTYFQNEAQLEKSRLLSDRFSAERPKGSFSTLEIQRTEQGDSAMYLCASSPINQGAFYGYTFGSGTRLTVV.

This clone has ten or more counts. This chain links TRBV2 with TRBJ2-7; D ambiguous. CDR1 SNHLY and CDR2 FYNNEI come from the germline V gene. This CDR3 region has 11 residues. V was shortened by 4 bases and J by 5 bases, with 6 bases between the two germline ends. The CDR3 nucleotides read TGTGCCAGCAGTGGAGAGGACGAGCAGTACTTC. This translates into CASSGEDEQYF.

Remarks on this clone: A much larger clone lies a single base off, so this may be a read error. This same CDR3 is encoded by further DNA sequences in the sample. This chain links TRBV11-3 with TRBJ2-2; 9 nucleotides line up with TRBD2. Germline V gene sequence: CDR1 SGHNT, CDR2 YENEEA. The V segment lost 5 bases and the J segment 6 bases; nucleotides outside the gene matches: 10. The CDR3 contains 16 residues. The CDR3 DNA reads TGTGCCAGCAGCCCGGTACGGGGCGGGAGGGCCGGGGAGCTGTTTTTT. Its protein product is CASSPVRGGRAGELFF.

V is TRBV9 and J is TRBJ1-2, with D possibly matching TRBD1 (6 bases). The CDR3 totals 11 residues. V was pared by 5 bases and J by 4 bases, with 6 bases between. CDR1 and CDR2 (germline): SGDLS, YYNGEE. The chain's CDR3 is CASRDSYGYTF. CDR3 in DNA: TGTGCCAGCAGGGACAGCTATGGCTACACCTTC.

This clone was detected ten times or more. The chain links TRBV5-1 to TRBJ2-3, with D perhaps TRBD1 (6 bases). The CDR3 runs to 15 residues. Trimming removed 0 bases at V and 5 bases at J, with 13 bases between. Germline V gives CDR1 SGHRS, CDR2 YFSETQ. For the CDR3, the DNA is TGCGCCAGCAGCTTGGATACAGGGCCGGGAGATACGCAGTATTTT. Translated, it gives CASSLDTGPGDTQYF.

The chain recombines TRBV25-1 with TRBJ2-3; 7 nucleotides agree with TRBD2. The J segment lost 4 bases and the V segment lost 8 bases, leaving 6 bases of the junction unmatched. Germline V gene data show CDR1 as MGHDK and CDR2 as SYGVNS. The CDR3 is 13 amino acids. The CDR3 protein is CASGVGGADTQYF. For the CDR3, the DNA is TGTGCCAGCGGAGTGGGGGGGGCAGATACGCAGTATTTT.

This clone has ten or more counts. The chain is built from TRBV29-1 and TRBJ1-2, with 12 bases identical to TRBD1. There are 15 residues in the CDR3. CDR1 and CDR2 from the germline V gene are SQVTM and ANQGSEA. J lost 4 bases, V lost 6 bases, and 9 bases had no gene match. The CDR3 is CSVGKGTGGVYGYTF. Written as DNA, the CDR3 is TGCAGCGTCGGAAAGGGGACAGGGGGCGTCTATGGCTACACCTTC.

This clone was counted at least ten times. The rearrangement links TRBV19 to TRBJ1-5; D unresolved. Germline values: CDR1 LNHDA, CDR2 SQIVND (reference sequence). The CDR3 contains 13 residues. The V end was cut by 7 bases, the J end by 6 bases, with 13 bases between. The CDR3 nucleotides read TGTGCCAGTACGTATTGGGCGGGTCAGCCCCAGCATTTT. As protein: CASTYWAGQPQHF.

This clone came up many times. The gene calls are TRBV18 and TRBJ1-2, with D possibly being TRBD1 (5 bases). Germline loops: CDR1 KGHSH, CDR2 LQKENI. Trimming shortened V by 3 bases and J by 3 bases, and 11 bases separated the two germline ends. The CDR3 length is 14 residues. CDR3 protein: CASSPGIQDYGYTF. CDR3 in DNA: TGTGCCAGCTCACCTGGGATACAGGACTATGGCTACACCTTC.

This clone appeared many times. The chain joins TRBV10-3 to TRBJ2-3; 8 positions agree with TRBD2. The CDR3 has 15 residues. V trimming: 3 bases; J trimming: 1 base; junction bases outside the gene matches: 3. Germline assignment: CDR1 ENHRY and CDR2 SYGVKD. The CDR3 here is CAISDRTSRTDTQYF. CDR3 coding DNA: TGTGCCATCAGTGATAGGACTAGCCGCACAGATACGCAGTATTTT.

This clone was observed at least ten times. The CDR3 coding sequence is TGTGCCAGCAGCGAAGACAAGAACACTGAAGCTTTCTTT. Amino acids: CASSEDKNTEAFF. The chain couples TRBV7-7 to TRBJ1-1; D uncertain. There are 13 residues in the CDR3. CDR1 is SSHAT, CDR2 FNYEAQ, per germline (reference sequence). Trimming stripped 5 bases from V and 1 base from J, with 8 bases between. The full variable domain, completed using reference TRBV7-7 and TRBJ1-1, is GAGVSQSPRYKVTKRGQDVTLRCDPISSHATLYWYQQALGQGPEFLTYFNYEAQPDKSGLPSDRFSAERPEGSISTLTIQRTEQRDSAMYRCASSEDKNTEAFFGQGTRLTVV.

This clone was recorded at least ten times. The gene calls are TRBV10-1 and TRBJ2-1; D perhaps matches TRBD2 (6 bases). The CDR3 consists of 14 residues. V shed 0 bases and J shed 12 bases, with 15 bases lying between them. Germline V lookup: CDR1 WNHNN, CDR2 SYGVQD (reference sequence). CDR3 protein: CASSESSFQGGQFF. The CDR3 region has the DNA TGCGCCAGCAGTGAGTCGTCGTTTCAGGGAGGGCAGTTCTTC.

This clone was recorded a few times. J is TRBJ2-7 and V is TRBV18; 7 bases align to TRBD2. The CDR3 has 15 residues. Germline CDR1 and CDR2: KGHSH and LQKENI. Losses at the gene ends were 3 bases for V and 3 bases for J; bases not matched to a gene: 8. For the CDR3, the DNA is TGTGCCAGCTCACCCCCCAGCGGGGATTACTACGAGCAGTACTTC. This codes for CASSPPSGDYYEQYF. The whole variable domain, remainder taken from reference TRBV18 and TRBJ2-7, is NAGVMQNPRHLVRRRGQEARLRCSPMKGHSHVYWYRQLPEEGLKFMVYLQKENIIDESGMPKERFSAEFPKEGPSILRIQQVVRGDSAAYFCASSPPSGDYYEQYFGPGTRLTVT.

This clone was seen many times. The chain combines TRBV6-6 with TRBJ1-2; TRBD1 matches at 10 bases. Germline V gene data show CDR1 as MNHNY and CDR2 as SVGAGI (reference sequence). The trim removed 6 bases at V and 7 bases at J, leaving 8 bases unmatched. This CDR3 region has 14 residues. The CDR3 reads CASRSRQGAGGYTF. The CDR3 DNA reads TGTGCCAGCAGATCCCGACAGGGGGCAGGTGGCTACACCTTC.

This clone was observed many times. V gene TRBV27 combines with J gene TRBJ2-7, with D possibly matching TRBD2 (6 bases). Germline V lookup: CDR1 MNHEY, CDR2 SMNVEV (reference sequence). CDR3 length: 15 residues. V was clipped by 7 bases and J by 1 base, with 17 bases between them. This CDR3 is CASTQGASESYEQYF. Written as DNA, the CDR3 is TGTGCCAGCACCCAAGGGGCTAGCGAATCCTACGAGCAGTACTTC.

In its sample, this clone was seen many times. The J gene is TRBJ1-1, the V gene TRBV5-1; D may be TRBD1 (6 bases). CDR1 and CDR2 (germline): SGHRS, YFSETQ. The CDR3 is 13 amino acids. Trimming removed 4 bases from V and 4 bases from J, with 11 bases in between. CDR3 sequence (DNA): TGCGCCAGCAGCCCCTCAGGGGCCACTGAAGCTTTCTTT. It specifies CASSPSGATEAFF.

There are many counts of this clone. The chain is built from TRBV7-2 and TRBJ2-2, with no clear D. Trimming shortened V by 4 bases and J by 5 bases, and 11 bases separated the two germline ends. Per germline, CDR1 SGHTA and CDR2 FQGNSA. CDR3 length equals 14 residues. The CDR3 DNA follows: TGTGCCAGCAGCTCGCTAGTAGAAACCGGGGAGCTGTTTTTT. This encodes CASSSLVETGELFF. Complete variable domain (other parts from reference TRBV7-2 and TRBJ2-2): GAGVSQSPSNKVTEKGKDVELRCDPISGHTALYWYRQSLGQGLEFLIYFQGNSAPDKSGLPSDRFSAERTGGSVSTLTIQRTQQEDSAVYLCASSSLVETGELFFGEGSRLTVL.

The chain joins TRBV9 to TRBJ2-7; 9 bases are shared with TRBD1. Germline CDR1 SGDLS, CDR2 YYNGEE. The CDR3 contains 16 residues. The J segment lost 5 bases and the V segment lost 6 bases, leaving 15 bases of the junction unmatched. Here the CDR3 DNA reads TGTGCCAGCACCCCCGTACCGGGACAGGGTTTGGACGAGCAGTACTTC. Residues: CASTPVPGQGLDEQYF.

This clone was seen repeatedly, ten times or more. This sequence joins TRBV5-5 and TRBJ1-4; D unresolved. Trimming took 4 bases from V and 8 from J, leaving 12 bases between them. Germline CDR1 SGHKS, CDR2 YYEKEE (reference sequence). The CDR3 contains 13 residues. In nucleotides, the CDR3 is TGTGCCAGCAGCAGAGGTGGGGAGGAAAAACTGTTTTTT. It codes for CASSRGGEEKLFF.

In its sample, this clone was seen many times. This rearrangement joins TRBV2 to TRBJ2-1, with 9 bases aligning to TRBD2. Germline V CDR1 and CDR2: SNHLY, FYNNEI. The junction had 7 bases not matched to a gene; V was cut back by 7 bases and J by 3 bases. The CDR3 contains 15 residues. The CDR3 DNA is TGTGCCAGCATGTTGGTTAGCGGGAGCTACAATGAGCAGTTCTTC. This sequence encodes CASMLVSGSYNEQFF.

This clone was detected ten times or more. The chain combines TRBV5-1 with TRBJ2-3, with 8 bases lining up with TRBD1. The germline V gene has CDR1 SGHRS and CDR2 YFSETQ. There are 16 residues in the CDR3. J lost 5 bases, V lost 0 bases, and 8 bases had no gene match. CDR3 DNA sequence: TGCGCCAGCAGCTTGGCCGGGCAGGGGGCCGGAGATACGCAGTATTTT. It encodes CASSLAGQGAGDTQYF.